Each of the 27 T cell receptor beta chains below was sequenced from the same sample in a study of CD8 T cells in Susac syndrome (dated by TCRdb to about 2019). Library creation used the immunoSEQ multiplex PCR assay. RNA was extracted using the RNeasy kit, and about 0.5 to 1 ug of the RNA was reverse transcribed with random hexamers. TCRdb itself trimmed the public reads at Q25 with fastp, ran MiXCR and retained productive beta chains. Each record represents a unique CDR3 protein, reported with the most common genes and DNA among its rows. Across this sample there are just over 150,000 distinct CDR3 sequences, with just under 97% seen only once. Of the sample, 0.14% to 0.15% falls within the top ten clones. Sequenced sample: CD8+ T cells from PBMCs. The source is a human donor with multiple sclerosis.

This clonotype came up once. The CDR3 sequence: CASSPLSGETQETQYF. CDR3 DNA sequence: TGCGCCAGCAGCCCCCTAAGCGGGGAGACCCAAGAGACCCAGTACTTC. This chain links TRBV4-1 with TRBJ2-5; TRBD2 agrees at 7 bases. From germline, CDR1 is MGHRA and CDR2 YSYEKL. The CDR3 extends over 16 amino acids. V trimming: 4 bases; J trimming: 1 base; junction bases outside the gene matches: 9.

This clonotype was found once. The V gene is TRBV9, the J gene TRBJ1-1; D remains unclear. The V end was cut by 2 bases, the J end by 1 base, with 12 bases between. This CDR3 region has 15 residues. Germline loops: CDR1 SGDLS, CDR2 YYNGEE. The CDR3: CASSVYMSPNTEAFF. In DNA form, the CDR3 reads TGTGCCAGCAGCGTGTACATGAGCCCGAACACTGAAGCTTTCTTT.

The rearrangement links TRBV5-1 to TRBJ1-2, with 9 bases fitting TRBD1. With 3 bases clipped from V and 10 bases from J, the junction kept 4 bases outside the gene matches. The CDR3 sequence is 12 residues long. CDR1 and CDR2 (germline): SGHRS, YFSETQ. The CDR3 DNA reads TGCGCCAGCAGCTGGACAGGGGATGACTACACCTTC. Protein: CASSWTGDDYTF.

This chain links TRBV27 with TRBJ1-1; D ambiguous. Per the germline V gene, CDR1 is MNHEY and CDR2 is SMNVEV (reference sequence). The V end lost 3 bases, the J end lost 0 bases, and 8 bases lay between the germline ends. The CDR3 is 14 residues long. This chain's CDR3 is CASSFGRVNTEAFF. CDR3 nucleotide sequence: TGTGCCAGCAGTTTTGGGCGCGTGAACACTGAAGCTTTCTTT.

This sequence joins TRBV9 and TRBJ2-5; possibly TRBD1 or TRBD2 for D (5 bases each). The CDR3 has 17 amino acids. Looked up from germline, CDR1 is SGDLS and CDR2 is YYNGEE. The germline V and J ends were trimmed by 4 bases and 1 base, with 20 bases remaining between them. The chain's CDR3 is CASSLGVGRPPQETQYF. The CDR3 DNA reads TGTGCCAGCAGCCTGGGGGTAGGGCGCCCCCCCCAAGAGACCCAGTACTTC.

The count of this clonotype is one. The J gene is TRBJ2-1, the V gene TRBV3-1; 8 nucleotides match TRBD1. The CDR3 consists of 15 residues. The trim removed 4 bases at V and 7 bases at J, leaving 9 bases unmatched. Germline CDR1 and CDR2: LGHDT and YNNKEL (reference sequence). CDR3 protein: CASSPRTGLTNEQFF. The DNA of the CDR3 is TGTGCCAGCAGCCCTCGGACAGGGTTGACAAATGAGCAGTTCTTC.

This sequence joins TRBV9 and TRBJ2-1; D gene uncertain. The germline V gene has CDR1 SGDLS and CDR2 YYNGEE. The CDR3 covers 14 residues. With 0 bases removed from V and 8 bases from J, the gap between germline ends came to 12 bases. CDR3 loop: CASSVGFTGDEQFF. The CDR3 nucleotides are TGTGCCAGCAGCGTAGGATTCACGGGCGATGAGCAGTTCTTC.

The gene calls are TRBV7-9 and TRBJ2-1; D is uncertain. The CDR3 runs to 16 residues. CDR1 and CDR2 from the germline V gene are SEHNR and FQNEAQ (reference sequence). V lost 5 bases and J 0 bases, leaving 14 bases between the germline ends. The CDR3 region is CASSPQGQSSYNEQFF. The CDR3 DNA sequence: TGTGCCAGCAGCCCCCAAGGGCAGAGCTCCTACAATGAGCAGTTCTTC.

V is TRBV29-1 and J is TRBJ1-1, with unresolved D. The germline V and J ends were trimmed by 4 bases and 6 bases, with 9 bases remaining between them. Germline CDR1 is SQVTM and CDR2 is ANQGSEA. The CDR3 contains 11 residues. The chain's CDR3 is CSVVGPSEAFF. DNA of the CDR3: TGCAGCGTTGTCGGCCCCTCTGAAGCTTTCTTT.

The gene calls are TRBV12-3 or TRBV12-4 and TRBJ1-6; 7 bases fit TRBD1. The CDR3 is 15 residues long. V dropped 5 bases and J dropped 7; count of bases not matched to a gene: 8. For the CDR3, the DNA is TGTGCCAGCAGTACCACGGGACAGACCAATTCACCCCTCCACTTT. Translating it yields CASSTTGQTNSPLHF.

V usage is TRBV29-1 and J usage is TRBJ2-5; 10 bases match TRBD2. Germline values: CDR1 SQVTM, CDR2 ANQGSEA. There are 14 residues in the CDR3. The trim removed 6 bases at V and 2 bases at J, leaving 6 bases unmatched. In DNA, the CDR3 is TGCAGCGTCGATGGGACTAGCGATCAAGAGACCCAGTACTTC. It specifies CSVDGTSDQETQYF. The full variable domain, in which reference TRBV29-1 and TRBJ2-5 provide the parts outside the CDR3, is SAVISQKPSRDICQRGTSLTIQCQVDSQVTMMFWYRQQPGQSLTLIATANQGSEATYESGFVIDKFPISRPNLTFSTLTVSNMSPEDSSIYLCSVDGTSDQETQYFGPGTRLLVL.

The chain combines TRBV4-1 with TRBJ2-7, with 8 bases matching TRBD1. The germline V gene has CDR1 MGHRA and CDR2 YSYEKL. The CDR3 has 15 amino acids. V shed 2 bases and J 7 bases; nucleotides not matched to a gene: 10. The CDR3 loop reads CASSQNPGTGDEQYF. Here the CDR3 DNA reads TGCGCCAGCAGCCAAAACCCCGGGACAGGTGATGAGCAGTACTTC.

The chain employs TRBV20-1 and TRBJ1-2; TRBD1 agrees at 7 bases. In germline, CDR1 is DFQATT, CDR2 SNEGSKA (reference sequence). CDR3 length: 14 amino acids. V lost 4 bases and J lost 0; bases outside the gene matches: 5. Here the CDR3 DNA reads TGCAGTGCTACTGGGACAGAGACTAACTATGGCTACACCTTC. Translating it yields CSATGTETNYGYTF.

This rearrangement joins TRBV7-9 to TRBJ2-7; 7 nucleotides align to TRBD2. The CDR3 has 16 amino acids. Germline V CDR1 and CDR2: SEHNR, FQNEAQ (reference sequence). Losses at the gene ends were 1 base for V and 0 bases for J; bases not matched to a gene: 6. The CDR3 reads CASSLGRGLSSYEQYF. As DNA, the CDR3 is TGTGCCAGCAGCTTAGGCCGGGGACTAAGCTCCTACGAGCAGTACTTC.

The V gene is TRBV9, the J gene TRBJ2-3; 7 nucleotides match TRBD1. This CDR3 spans 15 amino acids. V shed 3 bases and J 5 bases; nucleotides not matched to a gene: 9. Germline CDR1 SGDLS, CDR2 YYNGEE. This CDR3 reads CASSDWTGLGDTQYF. CDR3 DNA sequence: TGTGCCAGCAGCGATTGGACAGGTCTGGGAGATACGCAGTATTTT.

This chain joins TRBV27 and TRBJ2-6; D gene ambiguous. Trimming removed 7 bases at V and 2 bases at J, with 6 bases between. The V gene's germline CDR1 is MNHEY and CDR2 SMNVEV (reference sequence). The CDR3 sequence is 13 residues long. CDR3: CASTWPGANVLTF. Written as DNA, the CDR3 is TGTGCCAGCACCTGGCCTGGGGCCAACGTCCTGACTTTC.

This clonotype was detected only once. The rearrangement uses TRBV14 and TRBJ1-1, with a weak D call TRBD1 (6 bases). V was trimmed by 3 bases and J by 12 bases, leaving 11 bases between them. The CDR3 loop spans 11 amino acids. Germline V lookup: CDR1 SGHDN, CDR2 FVKESK. The CDR3 sequence: CASSQGHLTFF. The CDR3 DNA reads as TGTGCCAGCAGCCAGGGACATCTAACTTTCTTT.

V is TRBV9 and J is TRBJ1-2; a possible D gene is TRBD1 (6 bases). Between the trimmed V and J ends, which lost 0 bases and 7 bases, there was a span of 16 bases. The length of the CDR3 is 15 residues. Germline CDR1 is SGDLS and CDR2 is YYNGEE. The CDR3 bases are TGTGCCAGCAGCGTAGGTTTGAGGGGGAGCCTTGGCTACACCTTC. Amino acid sequence: CASSVGLRGSLGYTF.

The rearrangement links TRBV13 to TRBJ1-1; a possible D gene is TRBD1 (5 bases). V was cut by 5 bases and J by 5 bases, with 9 bases left in between. Germline V lookup: CDR1 PRHDT, CDR2 FYEKMQ (reference sequence). The CDR3 covers 12 residues. Here the CDR3 DNA reads TGTGCCAGCAGCCCAGGGTATACTGAAGCTTTCTTT. It encodes CASSPGYTEAFF.

The sample holds one count of this clonotype. The rearrangement links TRBV7-9 to TRBJ2-3; 7 positions match TRBD2. The V and J ends lost 7 bases and 0 bases, in that order; junction bases with no gene match: 4. Germline assignment: CDR1 SEHNR and CDR2 FQNEAQ (reference sequence). The CDR3 contains 14 residues. The CDR3 is CASKEGGSTDTQYF. Written as DNA, the CDR3 is TGTGCCAGCAAGGAGGGAGGGAGCACAGATACGCAGTATTTT. The whole variable domain, remainder taken from reference TRBV7-9 and TRBJ2-3, is DTGVSQNPRHKITKRGQNVTFRCDPISEHNRLYWYRQTLGQGPEFLTYFQNEAQLEKSRLLSDRFSAERPKGSFSTLEIQRTEQGDSAMYLCASKEGGSTDTQYFGPGTRLTVL.

This rearrangement joins TRBV6-1 to TRBJ1-2; D call uncertain. Germline CDR1 is MNHNS and CDR2 is SASEGT. The length of the CDR3 is 12 residues. The CDR3 DNA reads as TGTGCGGATGAGCCCGCCGACTATGGCTACACCTTC. Protein: CADEPADYGYTF.

The chain combines TRBV5-1 with TRBJ2-7, with D uncertain. The CDR3 contains 14 residues. Germline-derived CDR1 and CDR2 are SGHRS and YFSETQ. V lost 0 bases and J 0 bases, leaving 7 bases between the germline ends. CDR3 residues: CASSLVSASYEQYF. In nucleotides, the CDR3 is TGCGCCAGCAGCTTGGTCAGTGCCTCCTACGAGCAGTACTTC.

The chain couples TRBV4-1 to TRBJ2-1; D is uncertain. This CDR3 has 13 amino acids. The germline CDR1 and CDR2 sequences are MGHRA and YSYEKL. Trimming took 4 bases from V and 10 from J, leaving 14 bases between them. The CDR3 DNA reads as TGCGCCAGCAGCCTCCCCGACGGGTACGAGCAGTTCTTC. This gives the protein CASSLPDGYEQFF.

V is TRBV27 and J is TRBJ1-5; D not certain. The length of the CDR3 is 13 residues. Between the trimmed V and J ends, which lost 5 bases and 3 bases, there was a span of 8 bases. The germline gives CDR1 MNHEY, CDR2 SMNVEV (reference sequence). The CDR3 sequence: CASSPATNQPQHF. The CDR3 DNA sequence: TGTGCCAGCAGTCCGGCGACCAATCAGCCCCAGCATTTT.

The CDR3 DNA sequence: TGTGCCAGCAGCTTAGAGTCGGGTCCTGGCACCTTC. Amino acid sequence: CASSLESGPGTF. The rearrangement joins TRBV7-9 to TRBJ1-2; D is unresolved. The CDR3 contains 12 residues. Trimming removed 1 base from V and 13 bases from J, with 13 bases in between. CDR1 and CDR2 from the germline V gene are SEHNR and FQNEAQ (reference sequence).

V is TRBV29-1 and J is TRBJ1-2; D is uncertain. V was shortened by 4 bases and J by 7 bases, with 13 bases between the two germline ends. The CDR3 runs to 12 residues. Germline V gene data show CDR1 as SQVTM and CDR2 as ANQGSEA. The CDR3 is CSVVEATGGYTF. In nucleotides, the CDR3 is TGCAGCGTTGTAGAGGCTACGGGTGGCTACACCTTC. The whole variable domain, filled in from reference TRBV29-1 and TRBJ1-2, reads SAVISQKPSRDICQRGTSLTIQCQVDSQVTMMFWYRQQPGQSLTLIATANQGSEATYESGFVIDKFPISRPNLTFSTLTVSNMSPEDSSIYLCSVVEATGGYTFGSGTRLTVV.

The gene calls are TRBV11-2 and TRBJ2-7; TRBD1 agrees at 8 bases. Germline V gene sequence: CDR1 SGHAT, CDR2 FQNNGV. The trim removed 3 bases at V and 3 bases at J, leaving 10 bases unmatched. CDR3 length equals 16 residues. CDR3 sequence: CASSLSMGTGNYEQYF. The CDR3 DNA reads TGTGCCAGCAGCTTGTCCATGGGGACAGGTAACTACGAGCAGTACTTC.